This T cell receptor beta chain was captured in a study of Graves' ophthalmopathy and Graves' hyperthyroidism. Study-level points and caveats: Blood was where most expanded thyroid clonotypes above 0.001 frequency also turned up.

This clonotype was counted ten times or more. What it binds is unknown. RNA transcripts served as template for amplifying TCR beta CDR3 sequences. The authors performed first-round RT-PCR with HTBI primers and then a second-round multiplex PCR. MiXCR, run by TCRdb on the multiplex PCR reads, gives a single entry per CDR3 protein. The data contain some 1.1 million distinct CDR3 sequences, roughly two fifths of them singletons. Aged 18 to 65, hyperthyroidism patients had new diagnoses of under 2 months' duration. Uncontrolled infections, pregnancy, lactation or other autoimmune diseases led to patient exclusion. Clinical symptoms and serum thyroxine were used for diagnosis; TRAb, thyroid ultrasound and orbital computed tomography were also relied on. This TCR was sampled from an adult man with Graves' hyperthyroidism. The specimen was peripheral blood or thyroid tissue (not recorded which).

The CDR3 coding sequence is TGTGCCAGCAGTCTCGCGGGAGCCCTCTCCTACGAGCAGTACTTC. Its protein is CASSLAGALSYEQYF. The chain links TRBV7-9 to TRBJ2-7; the match to TRBD2 covers 7 bases. CDR1 is SEHNR and CDR2 is FQNEAQ in the germline V gene (reference sequence). The CDR3 covers 15 residues. The junction had 8 bases not matched to a gene; V was cut back by 6 bases and J by 0 bases.